The sample holds a few counts of the clone carrying this T cell receptor beta chain. The data derive from a study of CD8+ T cells in alopecia areata. The CDR3 totals 13 residues. The V gene lost 0 bases and the J gene lost 5 bases, with 7 bases spanning the gap. Looked up from germline, CDR1 is SGHAT and CDR2 is FQNNGV. Described treatment: oral pan-JAK inhibitor, 5-10 mg twice daily. The authors extracted RNA and reverse transcribed it into cDNA as the sequencing template. Clones were sequenced by immunoSEQ multiplex PCR, and TCRdb holds only the in-frame ones, with some missing. Here the sample spans hundreds of thousands of clones, 30% to 40% being singletons.

Material: CD4+ T cells sorted from blood, obtained around week 34, from a patient treated with tofacitinib. This clonotype was obtained from a human donor with alopecia areata. This sequence joins TRBV11-2 and TRBJ1-2; TRBD1 is a possible D gene (6 bases). The CDR3: CASSLDRGYGYTF. DNA for the CDR3: TGTGCCAGCAGCTTAGACAGGGGATATGGCTACACCTTC.